This T cell receptor beta chain was profiled in a study of T cell repertoires and Cas9 in healthy adults (dated by TCRdb to 2016 to 2018). For the wider study: SpCas9-reactive T cells were characterized for multi-effector potency, cytotoxicity and lineage determination within the CD4 and CD8 compartments. The study examined preexisting T cell immunity against the Streptococcus pyogenes Cas9 nuclease (SpCas9) used in CRISPR gene editing. Study-wide conclusions, independent of this receptor: SpCas9-reactive regulatory T cells were reported to mitigate proliferation and function of SpCas9-reactive effector T cells in vitro.

Library construction relied on the immunoSEQ multiplex PCR assay. TCRdb retrieved this table from immuneACCESS and kept in-frame rearrangements only. Not all clones are present; in checked studies, unresolved V genes account for under half, and no reason is known for the remainder. For this sample there are around 20,000 clones; more than 90% appear just once. The ten largest clones capture roughly 0.69% of the sample. Trimming takes 6 bases from V and 3 bases from J, and the germline ends sit 14 bases apart. Counted from cysteine to phenylalanine, this CDR3 has 15 amino acids. Here the CDR3 DNA is all that survives: 45 bases in frame from base 1. For CDR1 and CDR2, the germline V gene lists MNHEY and SVGAGI. All of the donors in the study were healthy humans. Concerning this clone itself: Its specific antigen is unknown. No base-level quality is on record; no much larger clone is a single base apart. The identical CDR3 is also encoded by other nucleotide sequences in the sample.

The sequence joins TRBV6-5 to TRBJ2-2; a tentative D call is TRBD1 (6 bases match). The sequence derives from a human donor in good health. What was sequenced was CD4+ effector T cells (CD127+, CD25-, CD137-, CD154-) from PBMCs; culture status not recorded. The CDR3 reads CASSRGRLDTGELFF. At the DNA level, the sequence is TGTGCCAGCAGCAGGGGTCGGTTGGACACCGGGGAGCTGTTTTTT.